Presented here are 20 T cell receptor beta chains from one specimen sequenced in a study of cutaneous CD30+ T cell lymphoproliferative disorder and hepatitis E. The method was immunoSEQ multiplex PCR; TCRdb's version includes in-frame clones alone and lacks a portion of them. The table shows some 7,200 clones, with around 70% occurring only once. The sequenced sample consisted of blood. The receptors were gathered from a human donor with a cutaneous T cell lymphoproliferative disorder associated with hepatitis E virus.

This clone has more than one count but fewer than ten. This rearrangement joins TRBV5-1 to TRBJ1-2, with TRBD1 as a possible D gene (5 bases). Trimming left V 4 bases short and J 3 bases short, with 19 bases between. CDR3 length equals 16 residues. Per germline, CDR1 SGHRS and CDR2 YFSETQ. The CDR3 DNA is TGCGCCAGCAGCCCCATAGGGGACCTGGTGGACTATGGCTACACCTTC. The encoded protein is CASSPIGDLVDYGYTF.

The DNA of the CDR3 is TGTGCCAGCAGCGTGGGACTTGAGATCACAGATACGCAGTATTTT. It codes for CASSVGLEITDTQYF. V is TRBV9 and J is TRBJ2-3; D is possibly TRBD2 (6 bases). The V gene's germline CDR1 is SGDLS and CDR2 YYNGEE. The length of the CDR3 is 15 residues. V was cut by 2 bases and J by 2 bases, with 12 bases left in between. The entire variable domain, with the rest obtained from reference TRBV9 and TRBJ2-3, is as follows: DSGVTQTPKHLITATGQRVTLRCSPRSGDLSVYWYQQSLDQGLQFLIQYYNGEERAKGNILERFSAQQFPDLHSELNLSSLELGDSALYFCASSVGLEITDTQYFGPGTRLTVL.

This clone was picked up one time. CDR3 loop: CASTRQGDRDVGYTF. DNA for the CDR3: TGTGCCAGCACTCGGCAGGGGGACAGAGATGTTGGCTACACCTTC. V is TRBV6-5 and J is TRBJ1-2, with TRBD1 identical over 7 bases. The germline gives CDR1 MNHEY, CDR2 SVGAGI. Trimming took 7 bases from V and 7 from J; bases not matched to a gene: 15. This CDR3 contains 15 residues.

This clone has more than one count but fewer than ten. This chain links TRBV7-2 with TRBJ1-6; D unclear. From germline, CDR1 is SGHTA and CDR2 FQGNSA. V was pared by 5 bases and J by 10 bases, with 18 bases between. CDR3 length: 15 amino acids. The CDR3 region has the DNA TGTGCCAGCAGCGTAGGGTGGGGAGCAGAGTCACCCCTCCACTTT. Amino acid sequence: CASSVGWGAESPLHF.

The V and J genes are TRBV6-5 and TRBJ1-1; no clear D gene. Germline values: CDR1 MNHEY, CDR2 SVGAGI. Trimming removed 7 bases from V and 4 bases from J, with 16 bases in between. This CDR3 spans 14 amino acids. The CDR3 nucleotides are TGTGCCAGCACCAACCGCGGGCGGGCCACTGAAGCTTTCTTT. Amino acids: CASTNRGRATEAFF.

This clone was counted only a few times. The chain uses TRBV4-1 and TRBJ1-6; tentative D call: TRBD1 (5 bases). The CDR3 is 15 residues long. V lost 1 base and J 6 bases, leaving 10 bases between the germline ends. Germline CDR1 is MGHRA and CDR2 is YSYEKL. The CDR3 sequence: CASSQARQLNSPLHF. For the CDR3, the DNA is TGCGCCAGCAGCCAAGCTAGACAGCTTAATTCACCCCTCCACTTT.

The chain uses TRBV7-2 and TRBJ2-7; D unclear. The CDR3 runs 14 residues. Looked up from germline, CDR1 is SGHTA and CDR2 is FQGNSA. Between the trimmed V and J ends, which lost 5 bases and 4 bases, there was a span of 15 bases. The CDR3 DNA is TGTGCCAGCAGCCTACCCGAGGTTTGGTACGAGCAGTACTTC. Its protein is CASSLPEVWYEQYF. Looking up the rest from reference TRBV7-2 and TRBJ2-7 gives the full variable domain: GAGVSQSPSNKVTEKGKDVELRCDPISGHTALYWYRQSLGQGLEFLIYFQGNSAPDKSGLPSDRFSAERTGGSVSTLTIQRTQQEDSAVYLCASSLPEVWYEQYFGPGTRLTVT.

This clone came up a few times. The J gene is TRBJ1-1, the V gene TRBV4-2; TRBD1 matches at 10 bases. Trimming at V came to 2 bases and at J to 4 bases, leaving 1 base not matched to a gene. The CDR3 contains 14 residues. Germline CDR1 is LGHNA and CDR2 is YNFKEQ. The CDR3 loop is CASSQRTGGTEAFF. DNA of the CDR3: TGTGCCAGCAGCCAAAGGACAGGGGGCACTGAAGCTTTCTTT.

The chain recombines TRBV9 with TRBJ2-3; perhaps D is TRBD1 or TRBD2 (5 bases each). Germline V gene data show CDR1 as SGDLS and CDR2 as YYNGEE. The CDR3 spans 16 residues. With 4 bases removed from V and 1 base from J, the gap between germline ends came to 16 bases. The CDR3 region has the DNA TGTGCCAGCAGCCCCTCGTGGGGGATCGGCACAGATACGCAGTATTTT. This translates into CASSPSWGIGTDTQYF.

The CDR3 sequence is CASSLGPQRGRVNTIYF. CDR3 DNA sequence: TGCGCCAGCAGCCTTGGACCCCAAAGGGGGCGTGTAAACACCATATATTTT. The V gene is TRBV4-1, the J gene TRBJ1-3; 7 bases line up with TRBD1. The CDR3 has 17 amino acids. V dropped 4 bases and J dropped 6; count of bases not matched to a gene: 15. Germline V gene lookup returns CDR1 MGHRA and CDR2 YSYEKL.

The rearrangement joins TRBV15 to TRBJ1-3; D unresolved. Germline lookup yields CDR1 LNHNV and CDR2 YYDKDF (reference sequence). Trimming took off 0 bases at V and 4 bases at J, with 10 bases between the two ends. This CDR3 spans 15 amino acids. The CDR3 DNA sequence: TGTGCCACCAGCAGAGATAAGACATACGGAAACACCATATATTTT. Protein sequence: CATSRDKTYGNTIYF.

This clone was found a few times. The chain carries TRBV6-6 and TRBJ2-7; D is ambiguous. V lost 6 bases and J lost 2, with 11 bases in between. The V gene's germline CDR1 is MNHNY and CDR2 SVGAGI (reference sequence). This CDR3 is built from 13 residues. The CDR3 here is CASRPKVAYEQYF. DNA of the CDR3: TGTGCCAGCAGACCGAAAGTGGCCTACGAGCAGTACTTC.

Comment on this clone: A read error may account for a junction end that differs from germline. The J gene is TRBJ1-5, the V gene TRBV6-5; D is possibly TRBD1 (6 bases). Germline CDR1 and CDR2: MNHEY and SVGAGI. This CDR3 is 14 amino acids long. CDR3 loop: CASSQFGGNQPQHF. Written as DNA, the CDR3 is TGTGCCAGCAGTCAATTTGGGGGCAACCAGCCCCAGCATTTT.

The rearrangement joins TRBV2 to TRBJ1-2, with D uncertain. Germline-derived CDR1 and CDR2 are SNHLY and FYNNEI. The ends were cut back, 8 bases at V and 2 bases at J, with 12 bases in the middle. The CDR3 extends over 13 amino acids. DNA of the CDR3: TGTGCCAGCCGGCGAGGCGAGAACTATGGCTACACCTTC. It translates to CASRRGENYGYTF.

The CDR3 region has the DNA TGTGCCAGCAGCACCAGGAAGCGGGGCTCCCCCTACGAGCAGTACTTC. Translating gives CASSTRKRGSPYEQYF. V gene TRBV28 combines with J gene TRBJ2-7; 7 nucleotides line up with TRBD2. The CDR3 loop spans 16 amino acids. Germline-derived CDR1 and CDR2 are MDHEN and SYDVKM. Trimming at V came to 6 bases and at J to 2 bases, leaving 13 bases not matched to a gene. Looking up the rest from reference TRBV28 and TRBJ2-7 gives the full variable domain: DVKVTQSSRYLVKRTGEKVFLECVQDMDHENMFWYRQDPGLGLRLIYFSYDVKMKEKGDIPEGYSVSREKKERFSLILESASTNQTSMYLCASSTRKRGSPYEQYFGPGTRLTVT.

The chain has TRBV5-6 and TRBJ1-1; 8 positions agree with TRBD1. V shed 4 bases, J shed 3 bases, and the junction held 5 bases outside the gene matches. The length of the CDR3 is 14 residues. Germline V gene sequence: CDR1 SGHDT, CDR2 YYEEEE. CDR3 region: CASSQTGVHTEAFF. CDR3 sequence (DNA): TGTGCCAGCAGCCAGACAGGGGTTCACACTGAAGCTTTCTTT.

There are a few counts of this clone. The rearrangement joins TRBV9 to TRBJ2-3; TRBD2 matches at 7 bases. From germline, CDR1 is SGDLS and CDR2 YYNGEE. The junction had 6 bases not matched to a gene; V was cut back by 0 bases and J by 5 bases. This CDR3 is built from 15 residues. The CDR3 DNA is TGTGCCAGCAGCGTAGTGGCGGGAGCTGAAGATACGCAGTATTTT. This sequence encodes CASSVVAGAEDTQYF.

The V and J genes are TRBV4-3 and TRBJ1-5; the D is unclear. CDR3 length: 15 amino acids. V was shortened by 0 bases and J by 0 bases, with 6 bases between the two germline ends. The germline gives CDR1 LGHNA, CDR2 YSLEER. The CDR3 DNA is TGCGCCAGCAGCCAAGATAGATATAGCAATCAGCCCCAGCATTTT. This gives the protein CASSQDRYSNQPQHF.

This rearrangement joins TRBV5-6 to TRBJ1-2; D is ambiguous. V was clipped by 3 bases and J by 0 bases, with 12 bases between them. This CDR3 has 15 residues. Germline V gene sequence: CDR1 SGHDT, CDR2 YYEEEE. In DNA, the CDR3 is TGTGCCAGCAGCTCCGACTGGCTCCCTAACTATGGCTACACCTTC. It specifies CASSSDWLPNYGYTF.

This clone was seen more than once but under ten times. The chain couples TRBV27 to TRBJ1-6; possible D gene TRBD1, 5 bases. Germline-derived CDR1 and CDR2 are MNHEY and SMNVEV (reference sequence). This CDR3 has 15 amino acids. Trimming left V 7 bases short and J 14 bases short, with 24 bases between. CDR3 in DNA: TGTGCCAGCAAGCCCTCCGGGACGGTTCCGGGGGCCCTCCACTTT. Translating gives CASKPSGTVPGALHF.